The 13 T cell receptor beta chains below all came from one sample that was sequenced in a study of T cell repertoires in cytomegalovirus infection. TCRdb redid the calling of the reads with MiXCR, one entry per CDR3 protein. The table lists around 490,000 distinct CDR3 sequences, about 30% of them singletons, with less than 15% in the top ten. Sequencing used PBMCs. The origin of the receptors is a human donor in good health (CMV status not recorded). Some clones in this sample may be carry-over from other donors' samples.

This chain joins TRBV7-2 and TRBJ2-7; D uncertain. V was shortened by 3 bases and J by 5 bases, with 11 bases between the two germline ends. CDR3 length: 13 amino acids. Germline V gene lookup returns CDR1 SGHTA and CDR2 FQGNSA. Here the CDR3 DNA reads TGTGCCAGCAGCTTGGATCCCTACCACGAGCAGTACTTC. Encoded protein: CASSLDPYHEQYF.

The chain combines TRBV27 with TRBJ2-3; either TRBD1 or TRBD2 may fit D (5 bases each). The CDR3 sequence is 16 residues long. Germline V CDR1 and CDR2: MNHEY, SMNVEV (reference sequence). V lost 8 bases to trimming and J lost 2 bases, with 20 bases between them. The CDR3 here is CASSLVGTMLTDTQYF. The DNA of the CDR3 is TGTGCCAGCTCTCTCGTCGGGACCATGCTCACAGATACGCAGTATTTT.

The table lists this clonotype with a few counts. V gene TRBV10-3 combines with J gene TRBJ2-5, with 9 bases aligning to TRBD1. The germline V gene has CDR1 ENHRY and CDR2 SYGVKD. The CDR3 is made up of 15 amino acids. Trimming cost V 4 bases and J 2 bases; bases outside gene matches: 5. The CDR3 here is CAISVWTGAQETQYF. The DNA for the CDR3 is TGTGCCATCAGTGTGTGGACAGGGGCTCAAGAGACCCAGTACTTC.

This clonotype was counted between two and nine times. This chain connects TRBV11-2 to TRBJ2-1, with TRBD2 as a possible D gene (5 bases). CDR1 SGHAT and CDR2 FQNNGV come from the germline V gene. CDR3 length: 17 amino acids. Trimming cost V 3 bases and J 0 bases, with 15 bases left between them. The CDR3 protein is CASSFEPASSSYNEQFF. CDR3 DNA sequence: TGTGCCAGCAGCTTCGAACCGGCTAGCAGCTCCTACAATGAGCAGTTCTTC.

This clonotype has more than one count but fewer than ten. The V gene is TRBV29-1, the J gene TRBJ2-5; D unresolved. The CDR3 spans 12 residues. The germline V and J ends were trimmed by 3 bases and 2 bases, with 7 bases remaining between them. Germline CDR1 is SQVTM and CDR2 is ANQGSEA. In DNA, the CDR3 is TGCAGCGTTGAGGTAGAACAAGAGACCCAGTACTTC. It encodes CSVEVEQETQYF.

V usage is TRBV19 and J usage is TRBJ1-2; TRBD1 aligns across 9 bases. J lost 4 bases, V lost 5 bases, and 5 bases had no gene match. Per the germline V gene, CDR1 is LNHDA and CDR2 is SQIVND (reference sequence). The CDR3 sequence is 14 residues long. CDR3 residues: CASSSETGGYGYTF. The CDR3, as DNA: TGTGCCAGTAGTTCGGAGACAGGGGGCTATGGCTACACCTTC.

The chain employs TRBV19 and TRBJ2-7, with 10 bases fitting TRBD2. Unmatched junction bases numbered 10, after V lost 2 bases and J lost 6 bases. The germline V gene encodes CDR1 LNHDA and CDR2 SQIVND (reference sequence). The CDR3 extends over 16 amino acids. In DNA, the CDR3 is TGTGCCAGTAGTATACTAGCGGGAGCCGCCTGGGGCGAGCAGTACTTC. It translates to CASSILAGAAWGEQYF.

This clonotype was counted ten times or more. The gene calls are TRBV7-8 and TRBJ1-5; D might be TRBD1 (5 bases). Trimming took off 1 base at V and 3 bases at J, with 10 bases between the two ends. Germline lookup yields CDR1 SGHVS and CDR2 FQNEAQ. The CDR3 loop spans 15 amino acids. CDR3 in DNA: TGTGCCAGCAGCTTAGGGGTACAGGCCAATCAGCCCCAGCATTTT. This codes for CASSLGVQANQPQHF.

This chain connects TRBV28 to TRBJ2-7; D is perhaps TRBD2 (5 bases). Germline loops: CDR1 MDHEN, CDR2 SYDVKM. CDR3 size: 15 residues. The V gene lost 1 base and the J gene lost 6 bases, with 16 bases spanning the gap. The CDR3 region has the DNA TGTGCCAGCAGTTTATCAGACTACCCCACTTTCGAGCAGTACTTC. Translated, it gives CASSLSDYPTFEQYF.

This clonotype showed up just a few times. The chain has TRBV6-2 or TRBV6-3 and TRBJ2-5, with D uncertain. The germline V and J ends were trimmed by 6 bases and 5 bases, with 7 bases remaining between them. Germline CDR1 MNHEY, CDR2 SVGEGT. The CDR3 length is 11 residues. The CDR3 here is CASRTQETQYF. The CDR3, as DNA: TGTGCCAGCAGGACCCAGGAGACCCAGTACTTC.

This clonotype turned up a few times. The chain combines TRBV28 with TRBJ1-2, with D perhaps matching TRBD1 (5 bases). V lost 5 bases and J lost 7, with 17 bases in between. The CDR3 extends over 14 amino acids. Germline V gene data show CDR1 as MDHEN and CDR2 as SYDVKM. The DNA for the CDR3 is TGTGCCAGCAGTCCCGGGCAGGGAGCAGGTGGCTACACCTTC. Protein: CASSPGQGAGGYTF.

This clonotype was detected ten times or more. J is TRBJ1-1 and V is TRBV7-2, with 8 bases that match TRBD1. V was clipped by 2 bases and J by 1 base; unmatched bases: 3. CDR3 length: 15 residues. Per germline, CDR1 SGHTA and CDR2 FQGNSA. Here the CDR3 reads CASSLSQGANTEAFF. DNA of the CDR3: TGTGCCAGCAGCTTAAGTCAGGGGGCGAACACTGAAGCTTTCTTT.

The chain carries TRBV28 and TRBJ1-4; D is unresolved. Germline CDR1 reads MDHEN; CDR2 reads SYDVKM. The CDR3 length is 13 residues. Deletions cut 3 bases from V and 4 bases from J, with 6 bases between. The CDR3 sequence: CASSLDGNEKLFF. DNA for the CDR3: TGTGCCAGCAGTTTGGACGGTAATGAAAAACTGTTTTTT.